A selection of T cell receptor beta chains follows, all from one sample in a study of chemoradiotherapy in HPV16-positive cancers. Sequenced by immunoSEQ multiplex PCR; TCRdb stores in-frame clones only, minus some. Of around 29,000 clones listed, nearly 95% are singletons. This sample comprised blood, obtained from a patient who underwent chemoradiotherapy. Source of these receptors: a human donor with HPV-associated anogenital cancer. Both conserved end residues are part of each CDR3. D genes are given only for firm matches. A row's size may be missing; if present it is once, few, many or a size class.

len,j_gene,d_gene,v_gene,abundance,CDR3aa,CDR3nt
16,TRBJ1-6,NA,TRBV18,NA,CASSPPGGSYNSPLHF,TGTGCCAGCTCACCACCGGGAGGCTCCTATAATTCACCCCTCCACTTT
16,TRBJ1-1,NA,TRBV2,NA,CASSLLGRTLNTEAFF,TGTGCCAGCAGTTTATTAGGACGGACTCTGAACACTGAAGCTTTCTTT
18,TRBJ2-5,TRBD1,TRBV4-3,NA,CASSQLLDRDRVEETQYF,TGCGCCAGCAGCCAGCTCCTGGACCGGGACAGGGTGGAAGAGACCCAGTACTTC
13,TRBJ1-1,NA,TRBV11-1,NA,CASSLDRNTEAFF,TGTGCCAGCAGCTTAGACAGGAACACTGAAGCTTTCTTT
16,TRBJ2-3,TRBD1,TRBV4-1,NA,CASSDPGQGEADTQYF,TGCGCCAGCAGTGATCCGGGACAGGGCGAGGCAGATACGCAGTATTTT
13,TRBJ2-1,NA,TRBV7-9,NA,CASSLRGADEQFF,TGTGCCAGCAGCTTACGGGGGGCCGATGAGCAGTTCTTC
14,TRBJ1-2,NA,TRBV7-2,NA,CASSPIPGNYGYTF,TGTGCCAGCAGCCCCATTCCGGGGAACTATGGCTACACCTTC
15,TRBJ2-1,TRBD1,TRBV28,NA,CASEPRDRVSGEQFF,TGTGCCAGCGAACCCCGGGACAGGGTATCAGGTGAGCAGTTCTTC
16,TRBJ1-4,NA,TRBV7-6,NA,CASSLTGVPTNEKLFF,TGTGCCAGCAGTCTGACAGGAGTACCAACTAATGAAAAACTGTTTTTT
12,TRBJ2-4,TRBD2,TRBV5-4,once,CASSSGGSIQYF,TGTGCCAGCAGCTCCGGGGGGAGCATTCAGTACTTC
15,TRBJ2-6,NA,TRBV27,NA,CASSSHSSGANVLTF,TGTGCCAGCAGTTCGCACAGCTCTGGGGCCAACGTCCTGACTTTC
13,TRBJ2-6,NA,TRBV7-9,NA,CASSLPGANVLTF,TGTGCCAGCAGCCTCCCTGGGGCCAACGTCCTGACTTTC
14,TRBJ2-3,NA,TRBV11-1,NA,CASSLEFGSGTQYF,TGTGCCAGCAGCTTAGAATTTGGTAGCGGTACGCAGTATTTT
15,TRBJ1-1,TRBD1,TRBV19,NA,CASSTGQGLNTEAFF,TGTGCCAGTAGTACCGGACAGGGCTTGAACACTGAAGCTTTCTTT
15,TRBJ1-1,TRBD1,TRBV28,NA,CASSFSGGTGTEAFF,TGTGCCAGCAGTTTCTCTGGGGGGACAGGCACTGAAGCTTTCTTT
13,TRBJ1-5,NA,TRBV6-5,NA,CASSPPVGQPQHF,TGTGCCAGCAGTCCCCCCGTAGGGCAGCCCCAGCATTTT
16,TRBJ1-2,NA,TRBV4-2,NA,CASSQESRPTFYGYTF,TGTGCCAGCAGCCAAGAATCTCGACCGACGTTCTATGGCTACACCTTC
14,TRBJ1-1,TRBD1,TRBV4-1,once,CASSQWDRETEAFF,TGCGCCAGCAGCCAATGGGACAGGGAAACTGAAGCTTTCTTT
16,TRBJ2-3,TRBD2,TRBV6-5,NA,CASSYSAGGSTDTQYF,TGTGCCAGCAGTTACTCAGCGGGGGGGAGCACAGATACGCAGTATTTT
16,TRBJ2-1,NA,TRBV11-1,once,CASSHRTVGSYNEQFF,TGTGCCAGCAGCCATAGGACAGTCGGCTCCTACAATGAGCAGTTCTTC
13,TRBJ2-1,NA,TRBV4-1,NA,CASREYIGNEQFF,TGCGCCAGCAGGGAATATATTGGGAATGAGCAGTTCTTC
11,TRBJ2-1,NA,TRBV20-1,NA,CSAREDTEQFF,TGCAGTGCTAGAGAGGATACGGAGCAGTTCTTC